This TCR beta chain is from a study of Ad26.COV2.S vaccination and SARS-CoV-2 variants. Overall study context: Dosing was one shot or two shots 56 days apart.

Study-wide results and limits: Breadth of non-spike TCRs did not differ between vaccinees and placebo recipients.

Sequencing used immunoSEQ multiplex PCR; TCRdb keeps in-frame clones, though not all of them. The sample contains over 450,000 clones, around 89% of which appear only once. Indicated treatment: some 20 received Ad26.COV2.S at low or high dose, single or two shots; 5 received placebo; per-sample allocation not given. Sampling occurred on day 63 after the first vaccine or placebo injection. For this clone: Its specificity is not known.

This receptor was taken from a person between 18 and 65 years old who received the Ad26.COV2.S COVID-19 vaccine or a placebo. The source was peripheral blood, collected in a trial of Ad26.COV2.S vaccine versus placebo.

The CDR3 DNA reads as TGTGCCACCAGCAGAGATCGGGGGGTCGGAACTTTCTTT. This gives the protein CATSRDRGVGTFF. The chain couples TRBV15 to TRBJ1-1; possible D gene TRBD1, 5 bases. Trimming removed 0 bases from V and 12 bases from J, with 14 bases in between. The V gene's germline CDR1 is LNHNV and CDR2 YYDKDF (reference sequence). This CDR3 has 13 amino acids.